This T cell receptor (beta chain) was captured by sequencing in a study of T cell changes during pregnancy in multiple sclerosis. This clone was seen only a few times. Generated by immunoSEQ multiplex PCR, the TCRdb table keeps only in-frame clones and is missing some. Of approximately 21,000 clones in the sample, around 89% were seen once. The sequence was collected from a female donor in good health, enrolled as a control in a pregnancy study. The material sequenced was CD8+ T cells from peripheral blood mononuclear cells, taken in the third trimester of pregnancy.

The CDR3 loop reads CASSSRDRVYEQYF. DNA of the CDR3: TGTGCCAGCAGCTCTCGGGACAGGGTCTACGAGCAGTACTTC. This chain connects TRBV5-5 to TRBJ2-7; 9 bases are a match to TRBD1. V lost 3 bases to trimming and J lost 3 bases; unmatched junction nucleotides: 4. Germline V lookup: CDR1 SGHKS, CDR2 YYEKEE (reference sequence). The length of the CDR3 is 14 residues. The whole variable domain, filled in from reference TRBV5-5 and TRBJ2-7, reads DAGVTQSPTHLIKTRGQQVTLRCSPISGHKSVSWYQQVLGQGPQFIFQYYEKEERGRGNFPDRFSARQFPNYSSELNVNALLLGDSALYLCASSSRDRVYEQYFGPGTRLTVT.